One and the same sample provided the 23 T cell receptor beta chains below, sequenced in a study of blood T cells in healthy people across ages. The use of a sample-barcoded 5' primer and a J-beta primer mix characterized a second PCR of roughly 6 to 11 cycles. TCRdb fed the 5' RACE reads into MiXCR, producing one record per CDR3 protein. This table has 1.5 million to 2 million distinct CDR3 sequences, 39% appearing once. Sample: blood. All receptors come from a human donor in good health.

The genes are TRBV20-1 and TRBJ2-7; possible D gene TRBD2, 6 bases. The germline V and J ends were trimmed by 0 bases and 3 bases, with 18 bases remaining between them. The CDR3 has 16 residues. Germline assignment: CDR1 DFQATT and CDR2 SNEGSKA (reference sequence). CDR3 in DNA: TGCAGTGCTAGAGACCCGCGGGGCACAGGATACTACGAGCAGTACTTC. Translated, it gives CSARDPRGTGYYEQYF.

This clonotype was counted many times. The rearrangement joins TRBV2 to TRBJ2-7, with 10 bases aligning to TRBD1. The CDR3 loop spans 15 amino acids. Per the germline V gene, CDR1 is SNHLY and CDR2 is FYNNEI. V lost 4 bases, J lost 4 bases, and 7 bases stayed unmatched. CDR3 amino acids: CASSVDRGLGYEQYF. The CDR3 DNA reads as TGTGCCAGCAGTGTCGACAGGGGGCTGGGGTACGAGCAGTACTTC.

This clonotype was seen more than once but under ten times. This sequence joins TRBV29-1 and TRBJ2-3; the D gene could be TRBD1 or TRBD2 (6 bases each). Between the trimmed V and J ends, which lost 6 bases and 4 bases, there was a span of 20 bases. This CDR3 contains 15 residues. CDR1 and CDR2 (germline): SQVTM, ANQGSEA. The CDR3 DNA is TGCAGCGTCTTGAAATCGACGGGGGCGGCAGATACGCAGTATTTT. Residues: CSVLKSTGAADTQYF.

This clonotype was detected a few times. The chain couples TRBV12-3 or TRBV12-4 to TRBJ2-4, with D hard to call. The CDR3 runs 14 residues. Trimming removed 3 bases at V and 2 bases at J, with 8 bases between. CDR3 loop: CASSFGPTKNIQYF. The CDR3 nucleotides read TGTGCCAGCAGTTTTGGCCCCACCAAAAACATTCAGTACTTC.

This clonotype has ten or more counts. The chain has TRBV9 and TRBJ2-3; no definite D call. This CDR3 is 12 amino acids long. Germline V CDR1 and CDR2: SGDLS, YYNGEE. Trimming took off 0 bases at V and 3 bases at J, with 2 bases between the two ends. DNA of the CDR3: TGTGCCAGCAGCGTAGGGACAGATACGCAGTATTTT. Its translation: CASSVGTDTQYF.

This chain uses TRBV20-1 with TRBJ2-1; perhaps D is TRBD1 or TRBD2 (5 bases each). The CDR3 is 14 amino acids. The germline gives CDR1 DFQATT, CDR2 SNEGSKA (reference sequence). The V end lost 2 bases, the J end lost 4 bases, and 12 bases lay between the germline ends. The chain's CDR3 is CSARPFGGYNEQFF. The CDR3 DNA reads TGCAGTGCTAGACCCTTTGGGGGATACAATGAGCAGTTCTTC.

This chain connects TRBV7-2 to TRBJ2-5; D gene ambiguous. This CDR3 has 14 amino acids. V was cut by 2 bases and J by 1 base, with 8 bases left in between. Germline V gene data show CDR1 as SGHTA and CDR2 as FQGNSA. The CDR3 spells CASSLMPSQETQYF. The CDR3, as DNA: TGTGCCAGCAGCTTAATGCCCAGCCAAGAGACCCAGTACTTC.

J is TRBJ2-7 and V is TRBV11-3; weak D call: TRBD1 (6 bases). V was pared by 5 bases and J by 3 bases, with 17 bases between. This CDR3 contains 15 residues. Germline lookup yields CDR1 SGHNT and CDR2 YENEEA. CDR3 in amino acids: CASSPRDTLIYEQYF. As DNA, the CDR3 is TGTGCCAGCAGCCCCCGGGACACCCTAATCTACGAGCAGTACTTC.

The V call is TRBV20-1, the J call TRBJ2-1, with D hard to call. V lost 6 bases and J 5 bases, leaving 17 bases between the germline ends. Germline values: CDR1 DFQATT, CDR2 SNEGSKA (reference sequence). The CDR3 contains 14 residues. CDR3 protein: CSADPTESNNEQFF. The CDR3 bases are TGCAGTGCCGATCCTACCGAGAGTAACAATGAGCAGTTCTTC.

This chain connects TRBV20-1 to TRBJ2-5, with D maybe TRBD1 (6 bases). From germline, CDR1 is DFQATT and CDR2 SNEGSKA (reference sequence). Between the trimmed V and J ends, which lost 3 bases and 1 base, there was a span of 12 bases. CDR3 length: 14 residues. The CDR3 protein is CSARKGEPQETQYF. The CDR3 coding sequence is TGCAGTGCTAGGAAGGGGGAGCCCCAAGAGACCCAGTACTTC.

The J gene is TRBJ2-7, the V gene TRBV20-1; D gene uncertain. CDR3 length: 14 residues. Germline lookup yields CDR1 DFQATT and CDR2 SNEGSKA (reference sequence). Trimming removed 3 bases at V and 0 bases at J, with 12 bases between. The CDR3 here is CSARGDPSSYEQYF. The CDR3 DNA reads TGCAGTGCTAGGGGCGACCCTAGCTCCTACGAGCAGTACTTC.

V is TRBV29-1 and J is TRBJ2-2, with TRBD1 matching over 7 bases. CDR3 length: 14 amino acids. Trimming removed 4 bases from V and 7 bases from J; junction bases left unmatched: 9. Per germline, CDR1 SQVTM and CDR2 ANQGSEA. This chain's CDR3 is CSVGGQGDVGELFF. As DNA, the CDR3 is TGCAGCGTTGGGGGGCAGGGGGATGTCGGGGAGCTGTTTTTT.

This chain joins TRBV7-8 and TRBJ1-2, with D tentatively TRBD1 (5 bases). This CDR3 has 15 residues. V gave up 5 bases and J gave up 4 bases, with 17 bases separating them. The germline gives CDR1 SGHVS, CDR2 FQNEAQ. The CDR3 DNA reads TGTGCCAGCAGCCCGGTTAGGGGAGGATCCTATGGCTACACCTTC. As protein: CASSPVRGGSYGYTF.

This chain links TRBV7-3 with TRBJ2-2; 9 bases agree with TRBD2. Germline trimming cut 8 bases from V and 3 bases from J; bases unmatched to any gene: 4. The CDR3 consists of 14 residues. Germline V lookup: CDR1 SGHTA, CDR2 FQGTGA. CDR3 sequence: CASGRLADTGELFF. The CDR3 nucleotides read TGTGCCAGCGGGAGACTAGCGGACACCGGGGAGCTGTTTTTT.

This clonotype was picked up many times. The rearrangement uses TRBV12-3 or TRBV12-4 and TRBJ1-5; D is possibly TRBD1 (6 bases). The CDR3 runs to 13 residues. V dropped 1 base and J dropped 5 bases, with 6 bases sitting between them. The CDR3 reads CASSLEGDQPQHF. CDR3 DNA sequence: TGTGCCAGCAGTTTAGAGGGGGATCAGCCCCAGCATTTT.

V is TRBV20-1 and J is TRBJ2-7; 12 bases align to TRBD2. Germline values: CDR1 DFQATT, CDR2 SNEGSKA (reference sequence). J was trimmed by 2 bases and V by 4 bases; bases with no gene match: 9. The CDR3 consists of 16 residues. This chain's CDR3 is CSATRLAGDQPYEQYF. The CDR3 DNA reads as TGCAGTGCTACCCGACTAGCGGGGGACCAGCCCTACGAGCAGTACTTC.

DNA of the CDR3: TGTGCCACCAGCAGAAGCAGGGCCCCTCGAGACGAGCAGTACTTC. The encoded protein is CATSRSRAPRDEQYF. This sequence joins TRBV15 and TRBJ2-7, with D perhaps TRBD1 (5 bases). Germline lookup yields CDR1 LNHNV and CDR2 YYDKDF (reference sequence). Trimming pared 2 bases from V and 5 bases from J, leaving 16 bases between. The CDR3 length is 15 residues.

V gene TRBV20-1 combines with J gene TRBJ2-5; TRBD2 matches at 8 bases. Germline loops: CDR1 DFQATT, CDR2 SNEGSKA (reference sequence). With V trimmed by 6 bases and J by 5 bases, 11 bases remained unmatched. This CDR3 has 14 residues. CDR3: CSAQSGGREETQYF. The DNA for the CDR3 is TGCAGTGCCCAAAGCGGGGGCCGAGAGGAGACCCAGTACTTC.

Concerning this clonotype: The final CDR3 position lacks the conserved phenylalanine or tryptophan, pointing to a likely read error. The rearrangement links TRBV6-5 to TRBJ2-1; D might be TRBD1 (5 bases). The V and J ends lost 5 bases and 7 bases respectively, with 18 bases between them. CDR1 and CDR2 from the germline V gene are MNHEY and SVGAGI. This CDR3 is built from 15 residues. CDR3 bases: TGTGCCAGCAGTCCCTTGGTGGAACAGGTGAATGAGCAGTTCCTC. Amino acid sequence: CASSPLVEQVNEQFL.

Here the CDR3 DNA reads TGTGCCAGCAGCGTAGATCTTCAAAGTTGGGAGAGCTATGGCTACACCTTC. Translated, it gives CASSVDLQSWESYGYTF. The chain carries TRBV9 and TRBJ1-2; D ambiguous. Germline CDR1 is SGDLS and CDR2 is YYNGEE. V lost 0 bases, J lost 4 bases, and 19 bases lay in between. The CDR3 loop spans 17 amino acids.

The chain carries TRBV11-2 and TRBJ2-5, with 9 bases lining up with TRBD1. The CDR3 extends over 14 amino acids. Germline V gene lookup returns CDR1 SGHAT and CDR2 FQNNGV. Trimming cost V 5 bases and J 13 bases; bases outside gene matches: 14. CDR3 bases: TGTGCCAGCAGCGAGACTCGGGACAGGGAGTTTCCGTACTTC. Its protein product is CASSETRDREFPYF.

This clonotype was picked up a small number of times. A junction end diverges from the germline sequence, so it may reflect a read error. The V gene is TRBV29-1, the J gene TRBJ2-7; the D call may be TRBD1 or TRBD2 (5 bases each). CDR1 and CDR2 from the germline V gene are SQVTM and ANQGSEA. The CDR3 loop spans 13 amino acids. CDR3 nucleotides: TGCAGCGTTGGAGGGGTGAGCTCCTGCGAGCAGTACTTC. Amino acid sequence: CSVGGVSSCEQYF.

V is TRBV12-3 or TRBV12-4 and J is TRBJ1-5; the D is unclear. This CDR3 has 14 residues. With 6 bases removed from V and 4 bases from J, the gap between germline ends came to 13 bases. This chain's CDR3 is CASRPTSWNQPQHF. The CDR3 nucleotides are TGTGCCAGCAGACCGACCTCATGGAATCAGCCCCAGCATTTT.